Listed below are T cell receptor beta chains from one sample, sequenced in a study of CD8+ T cells in alopecia areata. The table came from immunoSEQ multiplex PCR; TCRdb's copy has only in-frame clones and leaves some out. The sample lists 120,000 or so clones, 61% occurring once. The sample here was CD4+ T cells sorted from blood, taken at week 4, from a patient treated with tofacitinib. The source is a human donor with alopecia areata. Each CDR3 is given with its conserved first and last residue. The D gene is left open where the match is weak. Clone size is not always given. Where it is, it says once, few, many or a class for expanded clones.

>few|.|TRBV11-2|TRBJ2-5
CASSFQETQYF
TGTGCCAGCAGCTTTCAAGAGACCCAGTACTTC
>.|.|TRBV19|TRBJ1-5
CASSAGTGGNQPQHF
TGTGCCAGTAGTGCCGGGACGGGGGGAAATCAGCCCCAGCATTTT
>.|.|TRBV5-1|TRBJ1-2
CASSLVSGDGYTF
TGCGCCAGCAGCTTGGTATCTGGAGATGGCTACACCTTC
>.|.|TRBV7-2|TRBJ2-7
CASSPRWSSYEQYF
TGTGCCAGCAGCCCTCGGTGGAGCTCCTACGAGCAGTACTTC
>few|.|TRBV2|TRBJ2-1
CASSAYNEQFF
TGTGCCAGCAGTGCTTACAATGAGCAGTTCTTC
>.|TRBD2|TRBV29-1|TRBJ2-5
CSVEDQVGQRGETQYF
TGCAGCGTTGAAGATCAAGTAGGGCAGCGGGGGGAGACCCAGTACTTC
>.|.|TRBV29-1|TRBJ2-3
CSVGRDNTDTQYF
TGCAGCGTTGGGAGGGACAACACAGATACGCAGTATTTT
>.|TRBD1|TRBV29-1|TRBJ1-1
CSGGSPRTGMNTEAFF
TGCAGCGGAGGTTCACCGAGGACAGGGATGAACACTGAAGCTTTCTTT
>.|TRBD2|TRBV9|TRBJ2-5
CASSLAGAEQTQYF
TGTGCCAGCAGCCTAGCGGGGGCCGAGCAGACCCAGTACTTC
>once|TRBD1|TRBV19|TRBJ1-1
CASNTRSGQGAEAFF
TGTGCCAGTAACACCCGGTCGGGACAGGGTGCTGAAGCTTTCTTT
>.|.|TRBV29-1|TRBJ2-6
CSAPWGANVLTF
TGCAGCGCCCCCTGGGGGGCCAACGTCCTGACTTTC
>few|.|TRBV29-1|TRBJ2-3
CSVVRGGNADTQYF
TGCAGCGTTGTAAGGGGGGGGAATGCAGATACGCAGTATTTT
>.|.|TRBV30|TRBJ1-5
CAWSFPGGTNQPQHF
TGTGCCTGGAGTTTTCCGGGGGGCACTAATCAGCCCCAGCATTTT
>.|.|TRBV7-8|TRBJ2-2
CASSLYGETGELFF
TGTGCCAGCAGCTTATACGGAGAGACCGGGGAGCTGTTTTTT
>few|.|TRBV29-1|TRBJ2-5
CSGTGETQYF
TGCAGCGGAACTGGGGAGACCCAGTACTTC